These 14 T cell receptor beta chains came from one sample sequenced in a study of human T cells and chemical hapten exposure. TCRdb analysed the RACE reads with MiXCR anew, one entry per CDR3 protein. This table holds under 300,000 distinct CDR3 sequences, roughly 8% found once. Time point defined: pre-sensitization, week 0. Treatment reported: therapeutic diphenylcyclopropenone sensitization with weekly scalp DPC. The material was whole blood, obtained in connection with sensitization to the hapten diphenylcyclopropenone (DPC). The receptor set was obtained from a man aged 18 to 35 with alopecia areata. Some clones in this sample may be carry-over from other donors' samples.

V usage is TRBV9 and J usage is TRBJ1-6, with D unclear. The germline V gene has CDR1 SGDLS and CDR2 YYNGEE. This CDR3 contains 14 residues. Trimming removed 1 base at V and 2 bases at J, with 4 bases between. CDR3 in DNA: TGTGCCAGCAGCGTAAAAGCCTATAATTCACCCCTCCACTTT. Encoded protein: CASSVKAYNSPLHF.

The chain couples TRBV6-5 to TRBJ2-7; D gene uncertain. Trimming took off 0 bases at V and 7 bases at J, with 4 bases between the two ends. The CDR3 contains 11 residues. CDR1 MNHEY and CDR2 SVGAGI come from the germline V gene. Here the CDR3 reads CASSYSGEQYF. DNA for the CDR3: TGTGCCAGCAGTTACTCGGGGGAGCAGTACTTC.

The gene calls are TRBV7-2 and TRBJ2-7; 8 positions agree with TRBD1. CDR3 size: 15 residues. V shed 5 bases and J 2 bases; nucleotides not matched to a gene: 8. The germline V gene encodes CDR1 SGHTA and CDR2 FQGNSA. CDR3: CASSPGQGPTYEQYF. CDR3 bases: TGTGCCAGCAGCCCTGGACAGGGCCCTACCTACGAGCAGTACTTC.

This clonotype has a handful of counts. The chain couples TRBV12-3 or TRBV12-4 to TRBJ1-3, with D unclear. V was pared by 8 bases and J by 4 bases, with 6 bases between. The length of the CDR3 is 11 residues. In DNA, the CDR3 is TGTGCCAGCGCGCTCGGAAACACCATATATTTT. Its translation: CASALGNTIYF.

This clonotype has a handful of counts. The V call is TRBV20-1, the J call TRBJ1-1; TRBD1 might be the D (6 bases). V dropped 2 bases and J dropped 2 bases, with 12 bases sitting between them. There are 14 residues in the CDR3. Germline CDR1 is DFQATT and CDR2 is SNEGSKA (reference sequence). The CDR3 DNA is TGCAGTGCTAGAAAAATCAGGGGCAACACTGAAGCTTTCTTT. Encoded protein: CSARKIRGNTEAFF.

This chain uses TRBV15 with TRBJ2-1, with D possibly TRBD2 on 6 matching bases. Germline loops: CDR1 LNHNV, CDR2 YYDKDF (reference sequence). V lost 2 bases and J 2 bases, leaving 25 bases between the germline ends. CDR3 size: 20 residues. CDR3 nucleotide sequence: TGTGCCACCAGCAGAACCATGTTCCCGCGTTCGGGGGTTACCTACAATGAGCAGTTCTTC. This codes for CATSRTMFPRSGVTYNEQFF.

A few counts support this clonotype. The chain recombines TRBV25-1 with TRBJ2-2; TRBD1 is a possible D gene (5 bases). CDR3 size: 16 residues. Germline V gene sequence: CDR1 MGHDK, CDR2 SYGVNS. The V end was cut by 2 bases, the J end by 5 bases, with 15 bases between. The CDR3, as DNA: TGTGCCAGCAGTGAAGAAGGGGCAGGGTGGACCGGGGAGCTGTTTTTT. It codes for CASSEEGAGWTGELFF.

The V and J genes are TRBV20-1 and TRBJ2-7, with TRBD1 matching over 8 bases. J gave up 3 bases and V 2 bases, and 6 bases lay outside the gene matches. Per the germline V gene, CDR1 is DFQATT and CDR2 is SNEGSKA (reference sequence). The CDR3 is 14 residues long. The CDR3, as DNA: TGCAGTGCTAGACCGGGACAGGACTTCTACGAGCAGTACTTC. Encoded protein: CSARPGQDFYEQYF.

The chain employs TRBV6-2 or TRBV6-3 and TRBJ2-5, with 14 bases matching TRBD2. The CDR3 runs to 15 residues. Trimming removed 5 bases from V and 5 bases from J; junction bases left unmatched: 4. Germline V CDR1 and CDR2: MNHEY, SVGEGT. CDR3 sequence (DNA): TGTGCCAGCAGTAAGACTAGCGGGGGGGCCGAGACCCAGTACTTC. As protein: CASSKTSGGAETQYF.

This clonotype showed up just a few times. The chain uses TRBV24-1 and TRBJ2-1, with 9 bases aligning to TRBD1. Germline V lookup: CDR1 KGHDR, CDR2 SFDVKD. The CDR3 is 16 amino acids. The J segment lost 5 bases and the V segment lost 4 bases, leaving 8 bases of the junction unmatched. The CDR3 sequence: CATSDPSGQGHNEQFF. In DNA form, the CDR3 reads TGTGCCACCAGTGACCCCTCGGGACAGGGACACAATGAGCAGTTCTTC.

CDR3 bases: TGTGCCAGCAGCCATCCCCCGGGACAGGCTCCCTACGAGCAGTACTTC. Translating it yields CASSHPPGQAPYEQYF. This rearrangement joins TRBV3-1 to TRBJ2-7; 8 bases match TRBD1. This CDR3 region has 16 residues. CDR1 and CDR2 (germline): LGHDT, YNNKEL (reference sequence). V gave up 3 bases and J gave up 2 bases; unmatched junction bases: 9.

The table lists this clonotype with many counts. This chain joins TRBV27 and TRBJ1-1; maybe TRBD1 (6 bases). Trimming removed 2 bases at V and 1 base at J, with 17 bases between. CDR1 MNHEY and CDR2 SMNVEV come from the germline V gene (reference sequence). This CDR3 contains 17 residues. CDR3 amino acids: CASSLGILGRGNTEAFF. CDR3 bases: TGTGCCAGCAGTTTAGGGATTCTCGGCAGGGGGAACACTGAAGCTTTCTTT.

This clonotype showed up just a few times. This sequence joins TRBV5-4 and TRBJ2-3, with D perhaps being TRBD1 or TRBD2 (5 bases each). The germline gives CDR1 SGHNT, CDR2 YYREEE (reference sequence). This CDR3 contains 16 residues. Between the trimmed V and J ends, which lost 0 bases and 2 bases, there was a span of 13 bases. In DNA, the CDR3 is TGTGCCAGCAGCTTGGAGCGGCAGGGCTACACAGATACGCAGTATTTT. This translates into CASSLERQGYTDTQYF. Full variable domain (rest looked up from reference TRBV5-4 and TRBJ2-3): ETGVTQSPTHLIKTRGQQVTLRCSSQSGHNTVSWYQQALGQGPQFIFQYYREEENGRGNFPPRFSGLQFPNYSSELNVNALELDDSALYLCASSLERQGYTDTQYFGPGTRLTVL.

The chain employs TRBV7-2 and TRBJ2-7, with D hard to call. V lost 4 bases and J lost 0, with 13 bases in between. The V gene's germline CDR1 is SGHTA and CDR2 FQGNSA. The CDR3 runs 15 residues. CDR3 loop: CASSSELSSSYEQYF. As DNA, the CDR3 is TGTGCCAGCAGCTCCGAACTTTCAAGCTCCTACGAGCAGTACTTC.